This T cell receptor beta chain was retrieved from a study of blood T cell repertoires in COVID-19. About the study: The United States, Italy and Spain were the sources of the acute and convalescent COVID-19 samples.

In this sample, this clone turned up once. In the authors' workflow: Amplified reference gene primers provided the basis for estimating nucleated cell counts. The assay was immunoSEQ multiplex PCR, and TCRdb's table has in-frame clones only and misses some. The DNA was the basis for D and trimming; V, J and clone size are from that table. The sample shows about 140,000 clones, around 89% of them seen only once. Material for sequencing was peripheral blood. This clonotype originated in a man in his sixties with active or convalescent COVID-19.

CDR3 coding DNA: TGTGCCACCCGGACAGGCAATCAGCCCCAGCATTTT. Its protein product is CATRTGNQPQHF. The chain links TRBV28 to TRBJ1-5; a possible D gene is TRBD1 (6 bases). This CDR3 has 12 residues. Germline CDR1 MDHEN, CDR2 SYDVKM. The germline V and J ends were trimmed by 10 bases and 2 bases, with 9 bases remaining between them.